This T cell receptor (beta chain) was identified during a study of shared clonotypes between healthy human individuals. The CDR3 loop spans 13 amino acids. Germline V gives CDR1 GTSNPN, CDR2 SVGIG (reference sequence). V lost 5 bases, J lost 5 bases, and 15 bases lay in between. The method was immunoSEQ multiplex PCR; TCRdb's version includes in-frame clones alone and lacks a portion of them. The sample consists of roughly 410,000 clones, about 96% of them appearing once. The V call is TRBV30, the J call TRBJ1-2; D perhaps matches TRBD1 (6 bases). The sample was memory CD8+ T cells sorted from blood. Subset described: CD45RO+ cells pooled with CCR7-negative TemRA cells. The clonotype originates from a man aged 30 to 39 in good health. The CDR3 reads CAWDEGGPYGYTF. The CDR3 DNA follows: TGTGCCTGGGACGAGGGGGGACCTTATGGCTACACCTTC.